The clone carrying this T cell receptor (beta chain) has at least ten counts. CDR1 and CDR2 (germline): SQVTM, ANQGSEA. This CDR3 has 13 amino acids. V gave up 6 bases and J gave up 2 bases, with 14 bases separating them. This specimen comes from a study of Graves' ophthalmopathy and Graves' hyperthyroidism. The PBMCs used were ones drawn from about 9.2 ml of fresh peripheral blood. Amplified material comprised TCR beta CDR3 regions derived from RNA transcripts. RT-PCR with HTBI primers came first, then second-round multiplex PCR. TCRdb reanalysed the multiplex PCR reads using MiXCR and keeps one entry per CDR3 protein. Among 600,000 to 700,000 distinct CDR3 sequences listed, 35% to 45% were seen once.

The chain joins TRBV29-1 to TRBJ2-7, with D maybe TRBD2 (7 bases). The sample taken for sequencing was peripheral blood. This clonotype was obtained from an adult man with Graves' ophthalmopathy. CDR3 DNA sequence: TGCAGCGTCCTTCCGGGGGGCCCCTACGAGCAGTACTTC. This encodes CSVLPGGPYEQYF.